The T cell receptor (beta chain) described here comes from a study of blood T cell repertoires in COVID-19. Overall study: Researchers got acute and convalescent COVID-19 samples from the United States, Italy and Spain.

The CDR3 is 13 amino acids. The germline V gene encodes CDR1 SGHRS and CDR2 YFSETQ. Trimming cost V 7 bases and J 2 bases; bases outside gene matches: 4. In the original processing: Reference gene primer amplification yielded estimated nucleated cell counts. Sequenced by immunoSEQ multiplex PCR; TCRdb stores in-frame clones only, minus some. V, J and clone size are taken as reported in that table, and D and trimming were inferred from the DNA itself. The table has hundreds of thousands of clones, approximately 92% seen once. The rearrangement joins TRBV5-1 to TRBJ2-7; the match to TRBD2 covers 9 bases. The sequenced sample was PBMCs or T cells enriched from blood (not recorded which). The source is a man younger than 30 who had recovered from COVID-19. The chain's CDR3 is CASRLADPYEQYF. CDR3 nucleotide sequence: TGCGCCAGCCGACTAGCGGACCCCTACGAGCAGTACTTC.